These T cell receptor beta chains were read from a single sample in a study of blood T cell repertoires in COVID-19. The repertoire was sequenced with immunoSEQ multiplex PCR; TCRdb's copy has only in-frame clones and lacks some. The table lists 190,000 or so clones, approximately 87% of them singletons, with approximately 6.2% in the top ten. The sequencing sample was made of peripheral blood. Receptor source: a man aged 55-75 years who had recovered from COVID-19. Each CDR3 is given without its conserved first and last residue.

j_call v_call cdr3_aa
TRBJ1-6 TRBV7-2 ASSTGTSYNSPLH
TRBJ2-3 TRBV30 AWSGMTSGWTDTQY
TRBJ2-5 TRBV15 ATSRDIQDRETQY
TRBJ2-3 TRBV18 ASSPVPQGTSTDTQY
TRBJ1-1 TRBV11-2 ASSTARGRSF
TRBJ2-5 TRBV11-2 ASSYGRQGRETQY
TRBJ1-1 TRBV19 ASSGRVFTEAF
TRBJ1-5 TRBV19 ASTRTGKPQH
TRBJ1-5 TRBV7-9 ASSLSTGSYQPQH
TRBJ2-7 TRBV19 ASSYAGTGLYEQY
TRBJ2-2 TRBV7-8 ASSFLTSGITGELF
TRBJ1-2 TRBV7-3 ASSDSRGYDYGYT
TRBJ2-7 TRBV11-2 ASSLEVGVAYEQY
TRBJ2-2 TRBV7-2 ASSLPGSTGELF
TRBJ2-1 TRBV10-1 ASSGRDRGLNEQF
TRBJ1-1 TRBV12-3/TRBV12-4 ASSLTGNTEAF
TRBJ2-1 TRBV28 ASSPTRDEQF
TRBJ2-3 TRBV10-3 AISGTSGSTDTQY
TRBJ1-1 TRBV18 ASSPGQGGPTLGAF
TRBJ2-5 TRBV7-2 ASSSREGQETQY
TRBJ1-1 TRBV5-4 ASSLVGSMNTEAF
TRBJ1-1 TRBV12-3/TRBV12-4 ASSLVESTEAF
TRBJ2-2 TRBV10-3 AIRGTGGPANTGELF
TRBJ2-2 TRBV7-8 ASGGAGELF
TRBJ2-1 TRBV19 ASSFSPGGTTFNEQF
TRBJ2-2 TRBV5-4 ASSLGLAENTGELF
TRBJ1-5 TRBV24-1 ATSDPQAGDYSNQPQH
TRBJ1-1 TRBV28 ASSLYQDRANTEAF
TRBJ2-1 TRBV27 ASSLEGISYNEQF
TRBJ2-5 TRBV3-1/TRBV3-2 ASSNVYYRETQY
TRBJ1-1 TRBV5-1 ASSFSGANTEAF
TRBJ2-3 TRBV11-2 ASSTMQSTDTQY
TRBJ2-7 TRBV7-2 ASSPQRLFYEQY
TRBJ2-7 TRBV20-1 SAQEGYEQY
TRBJ2-7 TRBV5-1 ASSLSATSYEQY
TRBJ1-6 TRBV6-5 ASRPQGDNNSPLH
TRBJ2-3 TRBV21-1 ASSSRVGQSTDTQY
TRBJ1-4 TRBV5-1 ASQGQGVKDERMF
TRBJ1-2 TRBV3-1/TRBV3-2 ASSRDRSGQNYGYT
TRBJ1-4 TRBV6-5 ASSTGTGNREKLF
TRBJ2-1 TRBV6-2/TRBV6-3 ASSNSNEQF
TRBJ2-3 TRBV9 ASSVAGTDTQY
TRBJ1-2 TRBV5-1 ASSSTGDRANGYT
TRBJ1-5 TRBV14 ASSQRGDQPQH
TRBJ1-5 TRBV3-1/TRBV3-2 ASSPRHGGNQPQH
TRBJ1-1 TRBV6-5 ASSFATGLMNTEAF
TRBJ1-2 TRBV10-3 AISPTEQRGYT
TRBJ2-1 TRBV30 AWSVRYGVQQF
TRBJ2-5 TRBV18 ASSNNQETQY
TRBJ1-3 TRBV5-1 ASSSSTGSGNTIY